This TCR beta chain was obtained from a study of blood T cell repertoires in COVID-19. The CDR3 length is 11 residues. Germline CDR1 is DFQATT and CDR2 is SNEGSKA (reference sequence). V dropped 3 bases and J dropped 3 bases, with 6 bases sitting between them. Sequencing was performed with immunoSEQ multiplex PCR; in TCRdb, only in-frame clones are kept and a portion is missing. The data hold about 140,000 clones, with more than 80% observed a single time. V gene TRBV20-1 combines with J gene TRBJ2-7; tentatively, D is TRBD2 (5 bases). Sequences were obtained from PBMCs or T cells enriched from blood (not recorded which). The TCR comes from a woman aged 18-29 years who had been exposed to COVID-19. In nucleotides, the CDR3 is TGCAGTGCTAGCGGGAACTACGAGCAGTACTTC. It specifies CSASGNYEQYF.